The TCR beta chain under discussion was sequenced for a study of T cells expressing NK-cell markers. Germline values: CDR1 LGHDT, CDR2 YNNKEL (reference sequence). The CDR3 loop spans 15 amino acids. From the 5' RACE reads, TCRdb lists one entry per CDR3 protein and no DNA. The table lists some 600,000 distinct CDR3 sequences, with roughly 3.6% in the top ten. Sequencing was done on a sample of blood T cells: a sorted CD56 or NKG2C T cell subset, CD4+ or CD8+ T cells, or bulk PBMC T cells (not recorded which). This chain links TRBV3-1 with TRBJ1-2; without DNA, the TCRdb call of TRBD1 cannot be checked. The TCR sequence derives from a man between 18 and 35 years old in good health. The CDR3 loop is CASSQDGQGLNGYTF.